A selection of T cell receptor beta chains follows, all from one sample in a study of shared clonotypes between healthy human individuals. Method: immunoSEQ multiplex PCR; TCRdb's copy keeps in-frame clones and lacks some. The data show 550,000 to 850,000 clones, over 60% seen once. The sequenced sample was memory CD4+ T cells sorted from blood. Every receptor here comes from a woman in her 30s in good health. Each CDR3 is given with its conserved first and last residue. Fields, in order: D gene, clone size, V gene, CDR3 length, J gene, CDR3 DNA, CDR3 protein. D genes are given only for firm matches. Clone size is shown for a subset of rows, as once, few, many or a class of expanded clone.

d_call: .
clone_size: few
v_call: TRBV7-9
cdr3_length: 18
j_call: TRBJ2-3
cdr3_nt: TGTGCCAGCAGCTCCTGGGGGGGCAGGGGAGCGGTCACAGATACGCAGTATTTT
cdr3_aa: CASSSWGGRGAVTDTQYF

d_call: .
clone_size: .
v_call: TRBV11-2
cdr3_length: 14
j_call: TRBJ2-7
cdr3_nt: TGTGCCAGCAGCATACTTGGGCTTCCCTACGAGCAGTACTTC
cdr3_aa: CASSILGLPYEQYF

d_call: TRBD2
clone_size: .
v_call: TRBV6-1
cdr3_length: 14
j_call: TRBJ2-1
cdr3_nt: TGTGCCAGCAGGGAGGGACTACCACACAATGAGCAGTTCTTC
cdr3_aa: CASREGLPHNEQFF

d_call: .
clone_size: .
v_call: TRBV7-9
cdr3_length: 11
j_call: TRBJ2-1
cdr3_nt: TGTGCCAGCAGCTTTGGGCATGAGCAGTTCTTC
cdr3_aa: CASSFGHEQFF

d_call: .
clone_size: .
v_call: TRBV28
cdr3_length: 12
j_call: TRBJ2-3
cdr3_nt: TGTGCCCTGGGAGATAGCACAGATACGCAGTATTTT
cdr3_aa: CALGDSTDTQYF

d_call: TRBD1
clone_size: .
v_call: TRBV18
cdr3_length: 15
j_call: TRBJ2-7
cdr3_nt: TGTGCCAGCTCACGGGGACAGGGGGCGCGGTACGAGCAGTACTTC
cdr3_aa: CASSRGQGARYEQYF

d_call: TRBD1
clone_size: .
v_call: TRBV28
cdr3_length: 14
j_call: TRBJ2-1
cdr3_nt: TGTGCCAGCAGGACCGGGACAGCGTACAATGAGCAGTTCTTC
cdr3_aa: CASRTGTAYNEQFF

d_call: .
clone_size: .
v_call: TRBV5-1
cdr3_length: 15
j_call: TRBJ1-1
cdr3_nt: TGCGCCAGCAGCTTGGTGGGGGGGCTGGCAACTGAAGCTTTCTTT
cdr3_aa: CASSLVGGLATEAFF

d_call: .
clone_size: .
v_call: TRBV25-1
cdr3_length: 12
j_call: TRBJ1-1
cdr3_nt: TGTGCCAGCAGTGAACGCTCCGAGGCAGCTTTCTTT
cdr3_aa: CASSERSEAAFF

d_call: .
clone_size: .
v_call: TRBV6-1
cdr3_length: 11
j_call: TRBJ1-2
cdr3_nt: TGTGCCAGCAGTGTACAGGGTGGCTACACCTTC
cdr3_aa: CASSVQGGYTF

d_call: TRBD1
clone_size: .
v_call: TRBV5-6
cdr3_length: 13
j_call: TRBJ2-7
cdr3_nt: TGTGCCAGCAGCGGGACAGGGGTCTACGAGCAGTACTTC
cdr3_aa: CASSGTGVYEQYF

d_call: .
clone_size: .
v_call: TRBV5-1
cdr3_length: 15
j_call: TRBJ2-3
cdr3_nt: TGCGCCAGCAGCTTGTCGGGAGTGTATACAGATACGCAGTATTTT
cdr3_aa: CASSLSGVYTDTQYF

d_call: .
clone_size: .
v_call: TRBV30
cdr3_length: 13
j_call: TRBJ2-1
cdr3_nt: TGTGCCGGATACTACAGGGAAGACCATGAGCAGTTCTTC
cdr3_aa: CAGYYREDHEQFF

d_call: .
clone_size: .
v_call: TRBV14
cdr3_length: 13
j_call: TRBJ1-1
cdr3_nt: TGTGCCAGCAGCTGGGATGGGAACACTGAAGCTTTCTTT
cdr3_aa: CASSWDGNTEAFF

d_call: .
clone_size: few
v_call: TRBV5-1
cdr3_length: 13
j_call: TRBJ1-2
cdr3_nt: TGCGCCAGCAGCTTGGAAGGGGTAGGTGGCTACACCTTC
cdr3_aa: CASSLEGVGGYTF

d_call: TRBD1
clone_size: many
v_call: TRBV18
cdr3_length: 14
j_call: TRBJ2-7
cdr3_nt: TGTGCCAGCTCACCACGACAGGGAATGAGGGAGCAGTACTTC
cdr3_aa: CASSPRQGMREQYF

d_call: .
clone_size: .
v_call: TRBV7-2
cdr3_length: 12
j_call: TRBJ2-2
cdr3_nt: TGTGCCAGCAGCTTAATAGGCTGGGAGCTGTTTTTT
cdr3_aa: CASSLIGWELFF

d_call: TRBD2
clone_size: few
v_call: TRBV5-1
cdr3_length: 14
j_call: TRBJ2-3
cdr3_nt: TGCGCCAGCAGCTTGGCAACTAGCGGGGATACGCAGTATTTT
cdr3_aa: CASSLATSGDTQYF

d_call: .
clone_size: .
v_call: TRBV18
cdr3_length: 17
j_call: TRBJ2-7
cdr3_nt: TGTGCCAGCTCACCCCCTGGGACCCTAACCAGTTCCTACGAGCAGTACTTC
cdr3_aa: CASSPPGTLTSSYEQYF

d_call: TRBD2
clone_size: few
v_call: TRBV27
cdr3_length: 15
j_call: TRBJ2-1
cdr3_nt: TGTGCCAGCAGTTTAACACTAGCGGGATACAATGAGCAGTTCTTC
cdr3_aa: CASSLTLAGYNEQFF

d_call: .
clone_size: .
v_call: TRBV11-2
cdr3_length: 15
j_call: TRBJ2-2
cdr3_nt: TGTGCCAGCAGCTTTAGCGGATCCAACACCGGGGAGCTGTTTTTT
cdr3_aa: CASSFSGSNTGELFF

d_call: .
clone_size: .
v_call: TRBV10-3
cdr3_length: 11
j_call: TRBJ2-4
cdr3_nt: TGTGCCACCCGCGGCGGGCAAATTCAGTACTTC
cdr3_aa: CATRGGQIQYF

d_call: .
clone_size: .
v_call: TRBV4-2
cdr3_length: 16
j_call: TRBJ2-1
cdr3_nt: TGTGCCAGCAGCCAAGAAGCAGGAAACTCCTACAATGAGCAGTTCTTC
cdr3_aa: CASSQEAGNSYNEQFF

d_call: .
clone_size: once
v_call: TRBV11-2
cdr3_length: 18
j_call: TRBJ2-1
cdr3_nt: TGTGCCAGCAGCTTAGGACGGCTGGGGCGGAGAGGGGACAATGAGCAGTTCTTC
cdr3_aa: CASSLGRLGRRGDNEQFF